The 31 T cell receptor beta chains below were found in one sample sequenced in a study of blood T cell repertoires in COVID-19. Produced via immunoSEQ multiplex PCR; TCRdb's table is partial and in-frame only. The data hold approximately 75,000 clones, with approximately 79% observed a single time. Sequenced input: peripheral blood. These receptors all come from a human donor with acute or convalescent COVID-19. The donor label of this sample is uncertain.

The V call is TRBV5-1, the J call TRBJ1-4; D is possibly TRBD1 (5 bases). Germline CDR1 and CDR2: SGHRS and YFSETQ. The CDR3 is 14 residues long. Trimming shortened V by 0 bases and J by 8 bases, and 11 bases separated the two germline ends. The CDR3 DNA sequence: TGCGCCAGCAGCTTGGAAGGGGTTGGAGAAAAACTGTTTTTT. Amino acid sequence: CASSLEGVGEKLFF. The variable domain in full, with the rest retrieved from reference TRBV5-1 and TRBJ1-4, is KAGVTQTPRYLIKTRGQQVTLSCSPISGHRSVSWYQQTPGQGLQFLFEYFSETQRNKGNFPGRFSGRQFSNSRSEMNVSTLELGDSALYLCASSLEGVGEKLFFGSGTQLSVL.

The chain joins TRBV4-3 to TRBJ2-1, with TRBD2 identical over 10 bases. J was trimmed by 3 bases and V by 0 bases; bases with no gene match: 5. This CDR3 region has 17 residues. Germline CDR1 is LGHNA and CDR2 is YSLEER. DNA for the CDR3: TGCGCCAGCAGCCAAGATTGGACTAGCGGAATCTACAATGAGCAGTTCTTC. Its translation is CASSQDWTSGIYNEQFF.

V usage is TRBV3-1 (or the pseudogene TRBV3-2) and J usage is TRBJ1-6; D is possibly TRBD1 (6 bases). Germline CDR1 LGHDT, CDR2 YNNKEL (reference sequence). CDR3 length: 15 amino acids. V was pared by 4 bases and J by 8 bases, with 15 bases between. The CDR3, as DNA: TGTGCCAGCAGCCCCCCCGGGACAAATTATTCACCCCTCCACTTT. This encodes CASSPPGTNYSPLHF.

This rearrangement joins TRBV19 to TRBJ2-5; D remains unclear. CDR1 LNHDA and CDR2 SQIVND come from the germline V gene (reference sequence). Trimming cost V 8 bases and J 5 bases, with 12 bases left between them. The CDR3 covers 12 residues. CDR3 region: CASRHSSETQYF. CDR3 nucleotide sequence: TGTGCCAGTCGACACAGTTCCGAGACCCAGTACTTC.

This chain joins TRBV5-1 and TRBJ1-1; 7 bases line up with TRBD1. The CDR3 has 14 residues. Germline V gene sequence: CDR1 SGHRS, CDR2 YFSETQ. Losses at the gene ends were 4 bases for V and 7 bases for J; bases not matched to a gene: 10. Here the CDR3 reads CASSGDSSGHEAFF. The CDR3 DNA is TGCGCCAGCAGCGGGGACAGTTCGGGTCATGAAGCTTTCTTT.

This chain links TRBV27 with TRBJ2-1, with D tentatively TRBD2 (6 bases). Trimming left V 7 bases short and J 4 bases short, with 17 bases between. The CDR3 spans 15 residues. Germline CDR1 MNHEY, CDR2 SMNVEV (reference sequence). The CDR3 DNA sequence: TGTGCCAGCACCTCACTGGGAGCGGGTTACAATGAGCAGTTCTTC. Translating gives CASTSLGAGYNEQFF.

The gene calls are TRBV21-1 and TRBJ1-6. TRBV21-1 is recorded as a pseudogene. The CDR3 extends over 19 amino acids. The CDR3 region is CASSPGSGRDWFYNSPLHF. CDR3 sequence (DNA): TGTGCCAGCAGCCCGGGCAGTGGCAGGGACTGGTTCTATAATTCACCCCTCCACTTT.

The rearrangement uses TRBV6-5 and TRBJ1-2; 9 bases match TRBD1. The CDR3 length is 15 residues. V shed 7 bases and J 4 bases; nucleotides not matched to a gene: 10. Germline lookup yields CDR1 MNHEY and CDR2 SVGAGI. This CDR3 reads CASIKQGANTYGYTF. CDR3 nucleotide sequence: TGTGCCAGCATAAAACAGGGGGCTAATACCTATGGCTACACCTTC.

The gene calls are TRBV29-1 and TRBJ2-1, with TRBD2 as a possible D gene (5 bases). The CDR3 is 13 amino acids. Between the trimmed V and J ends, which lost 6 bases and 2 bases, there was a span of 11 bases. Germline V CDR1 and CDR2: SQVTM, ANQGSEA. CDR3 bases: TGCAGCGTCGAGCGGCAGGCCTACAATGAGCAGTTCTTC. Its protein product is CSVERQAYNEQFF.

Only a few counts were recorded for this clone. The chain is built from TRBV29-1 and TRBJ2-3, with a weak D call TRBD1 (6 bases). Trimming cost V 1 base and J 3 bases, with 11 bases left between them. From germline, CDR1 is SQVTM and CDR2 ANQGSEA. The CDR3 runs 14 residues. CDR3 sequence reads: CSVEGQGLTDTQYF. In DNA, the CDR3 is TGCAGCGTTGAAGGGCAGGGGTTGACAGATACGCAGTATTTT.

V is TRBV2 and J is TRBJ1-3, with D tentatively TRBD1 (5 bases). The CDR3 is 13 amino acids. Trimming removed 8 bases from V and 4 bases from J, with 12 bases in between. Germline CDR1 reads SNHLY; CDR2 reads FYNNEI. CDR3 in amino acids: CASSGQGGNTIYF. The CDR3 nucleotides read TGTGCCAGCTCAGGGCAGGGCGGAAACACCATATATTTT.

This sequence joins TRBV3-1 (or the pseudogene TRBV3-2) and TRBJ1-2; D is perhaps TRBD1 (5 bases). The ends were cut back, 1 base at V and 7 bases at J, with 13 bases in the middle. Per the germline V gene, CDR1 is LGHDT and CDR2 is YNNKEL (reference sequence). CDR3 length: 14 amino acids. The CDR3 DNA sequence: TGTGCCAGCAGCCAAGTGGGGGGGGTCGTTGGCTACACCTTC. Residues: CASSQVGGVVGYTF.

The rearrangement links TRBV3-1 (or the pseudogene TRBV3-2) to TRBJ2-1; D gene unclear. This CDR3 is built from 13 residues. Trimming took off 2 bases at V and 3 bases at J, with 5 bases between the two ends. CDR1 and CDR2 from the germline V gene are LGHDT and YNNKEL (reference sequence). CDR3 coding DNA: TGTGCCAGCAGCCAACTGCGCTACAATGAGCAGTTCTTC. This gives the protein CASSQLRYNEQFF.

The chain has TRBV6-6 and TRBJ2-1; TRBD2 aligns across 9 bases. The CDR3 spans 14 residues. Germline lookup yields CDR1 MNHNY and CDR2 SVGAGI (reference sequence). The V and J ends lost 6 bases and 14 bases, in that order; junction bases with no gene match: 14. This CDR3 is CASRAGLAGSIEFF. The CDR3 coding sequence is TGTGCCAGCAGGGCGGGGCTAGCGGGATCGATAGAGTTCTTC.

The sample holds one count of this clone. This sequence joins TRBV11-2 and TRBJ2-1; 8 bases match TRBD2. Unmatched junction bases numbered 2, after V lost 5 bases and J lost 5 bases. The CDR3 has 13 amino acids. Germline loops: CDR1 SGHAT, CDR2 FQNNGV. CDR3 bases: TGTGCCAGCAGCCGCGGGAGGCACAATGAGCAGTTCTTC. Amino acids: CASSRGRHNEQFF.

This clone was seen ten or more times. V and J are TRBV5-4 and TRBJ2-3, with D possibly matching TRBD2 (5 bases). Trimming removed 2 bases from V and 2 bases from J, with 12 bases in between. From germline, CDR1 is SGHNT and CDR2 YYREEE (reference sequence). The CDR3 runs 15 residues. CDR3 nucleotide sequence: TGTGCCAGCAGCTTCGGGGTTTTATTCACAGATACGCAGTATTTT. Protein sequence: CASSFGVLFTDTQYF.

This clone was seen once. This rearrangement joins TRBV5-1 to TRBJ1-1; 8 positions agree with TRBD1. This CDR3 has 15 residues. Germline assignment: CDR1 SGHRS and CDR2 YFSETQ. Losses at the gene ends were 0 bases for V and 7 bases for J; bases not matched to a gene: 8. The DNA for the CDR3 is TGCGCCAGCAGCTTGGGTTCAGGGGGCTCTGGTGAAGCTTTCTTT. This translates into CASSLGSGGSGEAFF.

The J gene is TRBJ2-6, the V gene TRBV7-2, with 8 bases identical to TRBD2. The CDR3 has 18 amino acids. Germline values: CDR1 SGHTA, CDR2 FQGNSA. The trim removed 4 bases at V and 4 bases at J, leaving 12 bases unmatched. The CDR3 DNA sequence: TGTGCCAGCAGCTGGCGGGGGGCCCGCTTGCGAGGGGCCAACGTCCTGACTTTC. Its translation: CASSWRGARLRGANVLTF.

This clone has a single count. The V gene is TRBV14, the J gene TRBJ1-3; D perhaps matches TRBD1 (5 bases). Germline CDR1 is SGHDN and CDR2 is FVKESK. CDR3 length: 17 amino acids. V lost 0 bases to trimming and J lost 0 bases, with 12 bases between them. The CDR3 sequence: CASSQEVGRFSGNTIYF. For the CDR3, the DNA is TGTGCCAGCAGCCAAGAAGTGGGGCGTTTCTCTGGAAACACCATATATTTT.

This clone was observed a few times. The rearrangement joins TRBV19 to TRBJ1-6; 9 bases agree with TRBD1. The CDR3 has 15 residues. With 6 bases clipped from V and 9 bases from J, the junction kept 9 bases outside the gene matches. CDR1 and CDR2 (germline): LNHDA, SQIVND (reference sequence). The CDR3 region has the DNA TGTGCCAGTAGGACCCAGGACAGGGGAATTTCACCCCTCCACTTT. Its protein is CASRTQDRGISPLHF.

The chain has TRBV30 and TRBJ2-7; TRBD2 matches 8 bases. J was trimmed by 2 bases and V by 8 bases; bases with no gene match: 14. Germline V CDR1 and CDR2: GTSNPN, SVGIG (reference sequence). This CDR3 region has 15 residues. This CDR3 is CAGIPTSGGAYEQYF. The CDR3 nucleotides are TGTGCCGGGATTCCTACTAGCGGAGGAGCCTACGAGCAGTACTTC.

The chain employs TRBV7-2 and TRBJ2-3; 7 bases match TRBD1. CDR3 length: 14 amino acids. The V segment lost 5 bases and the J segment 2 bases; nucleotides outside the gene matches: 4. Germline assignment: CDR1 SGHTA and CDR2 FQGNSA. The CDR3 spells CASSEQGTTDTQYF. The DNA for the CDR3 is TGTGCCAGCAGCGAACAGGGGACCACAGATACGCAGTATTTT.

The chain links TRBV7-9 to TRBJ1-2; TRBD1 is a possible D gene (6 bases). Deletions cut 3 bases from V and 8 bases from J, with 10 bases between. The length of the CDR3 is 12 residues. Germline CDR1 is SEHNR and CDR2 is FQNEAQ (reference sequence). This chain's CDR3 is CASSFNRDGYTF. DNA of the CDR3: TGTGCCAGCAGCTTTAACAGGGACGGCTACACCTTC.

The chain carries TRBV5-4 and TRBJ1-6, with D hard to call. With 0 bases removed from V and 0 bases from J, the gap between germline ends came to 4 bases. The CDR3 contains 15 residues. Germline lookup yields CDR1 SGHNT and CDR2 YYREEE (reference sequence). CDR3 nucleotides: TGTGCCAGCAGCTTGGGGAGCTCCTATAATTCACCCCTCCACTTT. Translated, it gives CASSLGSSYNSPLHF.

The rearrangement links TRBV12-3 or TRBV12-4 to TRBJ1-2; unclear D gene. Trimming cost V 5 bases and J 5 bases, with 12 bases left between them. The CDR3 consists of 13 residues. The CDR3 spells CASSLTGIYGYTF. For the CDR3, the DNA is TGTGCCAGCAGTCTGACGGGAATATATGGCTACACCTTC.

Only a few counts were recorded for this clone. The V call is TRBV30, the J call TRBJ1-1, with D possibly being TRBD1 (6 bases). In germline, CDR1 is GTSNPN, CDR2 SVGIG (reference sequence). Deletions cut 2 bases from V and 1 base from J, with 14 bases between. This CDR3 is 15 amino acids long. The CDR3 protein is CAWSPLDRPNTEAFF. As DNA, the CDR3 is TGTGCCTGGAGTCCACTAGACAGGCCGAACACTGAAGCTTTCTTT. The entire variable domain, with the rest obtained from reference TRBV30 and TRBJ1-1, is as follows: SQTIHQWPATLVQPVGSPLSLECTVEGTSNPNLYWYRQAAGRGLQLLFYSVGIGQISSEVPQNLSASRPQDRQFILSSKKLLLSDSGFYLCAWSPLDRPNTEAFFGQGTRLTVV.

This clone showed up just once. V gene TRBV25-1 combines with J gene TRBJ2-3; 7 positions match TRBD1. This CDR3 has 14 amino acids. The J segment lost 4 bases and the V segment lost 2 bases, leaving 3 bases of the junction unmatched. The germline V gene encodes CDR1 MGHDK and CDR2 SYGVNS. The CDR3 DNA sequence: TGTGCCAGCAGTGAAAGAGGGGGCGCAGATACGCAGTATTTT. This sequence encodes CASSERGGADTQYF. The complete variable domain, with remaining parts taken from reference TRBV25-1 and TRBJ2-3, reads EADIYQTPRYLVIGTGKKITLECSQTMGHDKMYWYQQDPGMELHLIHYSYGVNSTEKGDLSSESTVSRIRTEHFPLTLESARPSHTSQYLCASSERGGADTQYFGPGTRLTVL.

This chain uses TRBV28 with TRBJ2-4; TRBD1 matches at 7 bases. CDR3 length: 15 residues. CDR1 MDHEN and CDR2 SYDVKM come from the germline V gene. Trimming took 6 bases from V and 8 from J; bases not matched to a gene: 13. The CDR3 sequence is CASSSPSQGEYIQYF. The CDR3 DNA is TGTGCCAGCAGCTCGCCTAGCCAGGGGGAGTACATTCAGTACTTC. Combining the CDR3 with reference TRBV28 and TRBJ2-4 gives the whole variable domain DVKVTQSSRYLVKRTGEKVFLECVQDMDHENMFWYRQDPGLGLRLIYFSYDVKMKEKGDIPEGYSVSREKKERFSLILESASTNQTSMYLCASSSPSQGEYIQYFGAGTRLSVL.

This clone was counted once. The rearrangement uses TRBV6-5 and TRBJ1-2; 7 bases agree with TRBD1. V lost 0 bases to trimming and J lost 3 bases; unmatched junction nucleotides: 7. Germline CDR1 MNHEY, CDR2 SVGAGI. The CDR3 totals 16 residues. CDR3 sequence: CASSYSIGGGDYGYTF. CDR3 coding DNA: TGTGCCAGCAGTTACTCGATTGGAGGGGGCGACTATGGCTACACCTTC.

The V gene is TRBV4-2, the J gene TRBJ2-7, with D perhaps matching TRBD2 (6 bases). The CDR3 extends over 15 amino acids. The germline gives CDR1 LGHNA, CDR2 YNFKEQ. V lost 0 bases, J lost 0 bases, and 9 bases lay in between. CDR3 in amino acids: CASSQERDSSYEQYF. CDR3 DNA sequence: TGTGCCAGCAGCCAAGAGCGGGATAGCTCCTACGAGCAGTACTTC.

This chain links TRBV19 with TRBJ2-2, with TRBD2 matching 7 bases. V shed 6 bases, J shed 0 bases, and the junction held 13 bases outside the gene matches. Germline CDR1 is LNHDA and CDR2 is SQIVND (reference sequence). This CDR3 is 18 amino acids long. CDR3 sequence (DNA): TGTGCCAGTAGCGCAGAATCACTAGCGCCCACGAACACCGGGGAGCTGTTTTTT. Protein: CASSAESLAPTNTGELFF.